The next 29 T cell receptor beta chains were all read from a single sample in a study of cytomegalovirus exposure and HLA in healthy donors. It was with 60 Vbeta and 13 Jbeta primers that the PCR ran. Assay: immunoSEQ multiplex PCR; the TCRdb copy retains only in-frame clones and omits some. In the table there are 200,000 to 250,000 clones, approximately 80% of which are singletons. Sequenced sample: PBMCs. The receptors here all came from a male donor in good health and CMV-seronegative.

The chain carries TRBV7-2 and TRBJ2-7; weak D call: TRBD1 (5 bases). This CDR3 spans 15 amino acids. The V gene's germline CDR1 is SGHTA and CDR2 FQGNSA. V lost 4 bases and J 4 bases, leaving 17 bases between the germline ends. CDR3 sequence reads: CASSSTPGQFYEQYF. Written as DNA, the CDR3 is TGTGCCAGCAGCTCAACCCCAGGACAATTTTACGAGCAGTACTTC.

CDR3 DNA: TGTGCCAGCAGCGTAGATGGCAGGGGAGTCAGTGAAGCTTTCTTT. This codes for CASSVDGRGVSEAFF. The chain is built from TRBV9 and TRBJ1-1; D is perhaps TRBD1 (6 bases). There are 15 residues in the CDR3. The V end was cut by 0 bases, the J end by 7 bases, with 16 bases between. In germline, CDR1 is SGDLS, CDR2 YYNGEE.

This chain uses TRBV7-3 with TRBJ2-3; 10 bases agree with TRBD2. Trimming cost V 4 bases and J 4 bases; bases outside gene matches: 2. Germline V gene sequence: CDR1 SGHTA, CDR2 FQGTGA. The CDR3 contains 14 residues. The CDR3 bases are TGTGCCAGCAGCTCACTAGCGGGACCAGATACGCAGTATTTT. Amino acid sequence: CASSSLAGPDTQYF.

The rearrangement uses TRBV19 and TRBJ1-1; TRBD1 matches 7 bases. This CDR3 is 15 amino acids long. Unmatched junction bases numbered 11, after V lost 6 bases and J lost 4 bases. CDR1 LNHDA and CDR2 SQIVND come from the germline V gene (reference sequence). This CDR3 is CASRRRQGSGTEAFF. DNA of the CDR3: TGTGCCAGTAGAAGAAGACAGGGATCGGGCACTGAAGCTTTCTTT. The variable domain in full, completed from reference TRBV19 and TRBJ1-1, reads DGGITQSPKYLFRKEGQNVTLSCEQNLNHDAMYWYRQDPGQGLRLIYYSQIVNDFQKGDIAEGYSVSREKKESFPLTVTSAQKNPTAFYLCASRRRQGSGTEAFFGQGTRLTVV.

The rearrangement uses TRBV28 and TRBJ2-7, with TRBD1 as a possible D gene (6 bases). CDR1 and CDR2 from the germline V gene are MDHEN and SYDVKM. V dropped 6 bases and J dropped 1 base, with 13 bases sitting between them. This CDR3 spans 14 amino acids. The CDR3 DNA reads TGTGCCAGCAGAAAACAGGGACGGTCCTACGAGCAGTACTTC. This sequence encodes CASRKQGRSYEQYF.

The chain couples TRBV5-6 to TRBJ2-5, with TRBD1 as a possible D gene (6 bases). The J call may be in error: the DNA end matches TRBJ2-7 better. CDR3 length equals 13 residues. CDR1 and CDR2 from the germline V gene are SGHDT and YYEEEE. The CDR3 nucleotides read TGTGCCAGCAGCTTAAAACAGGGTTACGAGCAGTACTTC. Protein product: CASSLKQGYEQYF.

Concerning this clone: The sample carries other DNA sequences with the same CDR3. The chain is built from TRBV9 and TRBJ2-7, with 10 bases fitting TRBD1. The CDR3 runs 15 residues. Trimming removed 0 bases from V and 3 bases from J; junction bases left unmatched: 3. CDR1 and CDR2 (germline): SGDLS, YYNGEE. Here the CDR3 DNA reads TGTGCCAGCAGCGTAGTGGGGACAGGGGACTACGAGCAGTACTTC. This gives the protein CASSVVGTGDYEQYF.

CDR3 bases: TGCAGCGTTCGGACAACGGATGGGCCCCAGCATTTT. Translating it yields CSVRTTDGPQHF. The chain recombines TRBV29-1 with TRBJ1-5; D possibly corresponds to TRBD1 (5 bases). CDR3 size: 12 residues. The V end was cut by 5 bases, the J end by 9 bases, with 14 bases between. From germline, CDR1 is SQVTM and CDR2 ANQGSEA.

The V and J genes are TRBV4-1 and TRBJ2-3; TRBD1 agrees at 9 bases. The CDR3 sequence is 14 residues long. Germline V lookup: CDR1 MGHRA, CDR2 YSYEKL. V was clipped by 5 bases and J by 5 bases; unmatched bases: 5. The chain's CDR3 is CASSSTGGLDTQYF. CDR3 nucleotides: TGCGCCAGCAGCTCCACAGGGGGCCTAGATACGCAGTATTTT.

Here the CDR3 DNA reads TGTGCCAGCAGCTCCAGCCCCGGAGGGCGGAATGAGCAGTTCTTC. Its translation: CASSSSPGGRNEQFF. The chain couples TRBV5-6 to TRBJ2-1, with a tentative D call TRBD2 (6 bases). CDR3 length equals 15 residues. Trimming shortened V by 3 bases and J by 7 bases, and 17 bases separated the two germline ends. Germline V gives CDR1 SGHDT, CDR2 YYEEEE.

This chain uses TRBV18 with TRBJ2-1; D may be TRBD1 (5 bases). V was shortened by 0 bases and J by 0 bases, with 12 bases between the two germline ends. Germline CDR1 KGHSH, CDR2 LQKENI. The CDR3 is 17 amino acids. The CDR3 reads CASSPPRQSSSYNEQFF. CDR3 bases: TGTGCCAGCTCACCACCGCGACAGTCCAGCTCCTACAATGAGCAGTTCTTC.

CDR3 protein: CASRLGKRSYNEQFF. The CDR3 DNA sequence: TGTGCAAGTCGCTTAGGTAAGCGGAGCTACAATGAGCAGTTCTTC. The gene calls are TRBV12-2 and TRBJ2-1; TRBD2 is the table's D call and was not checked against the DNA. TRBV12-2 is tagged as a pseudogene. The CDR3 is made up of 15 amino acids.

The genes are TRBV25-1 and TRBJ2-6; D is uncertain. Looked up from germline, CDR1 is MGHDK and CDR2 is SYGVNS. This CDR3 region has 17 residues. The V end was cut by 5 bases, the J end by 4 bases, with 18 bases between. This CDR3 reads CASSIDSPPFGANVLTF. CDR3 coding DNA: TGTGCCAGCAGTATAGACTCCCCGCCGTTCGGGGCCAACGTCCTGACTTTC.

The CDR3 DNA follows: TGTGCCAGCAGTTCGACTAGCGGGAGAACAGATACGCAGTATTTT. Translating it yields CASSSTSGRTDTQYF. V usage is TRBV6-5 and J usage is TRBJ2-3; the match to TRBD2 covers 12 bases. V lost 4 bases, J lost 3 bases, and 2 bases stayed unmatched. Germline CDR1 MNHEY, CDR2 SVGAGI. The CDR3 is made up of 15 amino acids.

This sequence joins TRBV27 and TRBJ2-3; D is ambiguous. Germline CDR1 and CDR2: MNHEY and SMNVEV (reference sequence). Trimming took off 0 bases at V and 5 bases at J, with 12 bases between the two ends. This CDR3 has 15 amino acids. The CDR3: CASSLSVSSGDTQYF. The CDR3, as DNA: TGTGCCAGCAGTTTATCGGTCTCCTCGGGAGATACGCAGTATTTT.

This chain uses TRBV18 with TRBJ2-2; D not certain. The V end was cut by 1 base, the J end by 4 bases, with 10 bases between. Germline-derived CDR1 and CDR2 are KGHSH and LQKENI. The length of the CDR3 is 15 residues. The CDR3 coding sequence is TGTGCCAGCTCACCACAAGCCCCGGGCACCGGGGAGCTGTTTTTT. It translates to CASSPQAPGTGELFF.

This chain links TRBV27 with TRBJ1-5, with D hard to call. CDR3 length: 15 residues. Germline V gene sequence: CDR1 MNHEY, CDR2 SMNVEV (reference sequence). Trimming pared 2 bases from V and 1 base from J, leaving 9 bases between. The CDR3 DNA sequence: TGTGCCAGCAGTTTAATGGCGGGGAGCAATCAGCCCCAGCATTTT. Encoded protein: CASSLMAGSNQPQHF.

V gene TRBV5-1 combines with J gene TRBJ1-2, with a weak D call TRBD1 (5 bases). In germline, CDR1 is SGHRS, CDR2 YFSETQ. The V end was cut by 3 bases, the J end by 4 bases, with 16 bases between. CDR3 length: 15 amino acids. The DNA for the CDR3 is TGCGCCAGCAGCTCCAACTTGCAGGGTGCCTATGGCTACACCTTC. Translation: CASSSNLQGAYGYTF.

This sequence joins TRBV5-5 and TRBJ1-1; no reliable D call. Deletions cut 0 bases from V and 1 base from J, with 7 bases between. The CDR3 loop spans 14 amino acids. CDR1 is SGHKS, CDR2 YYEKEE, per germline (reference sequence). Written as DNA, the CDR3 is TGTGCCAGCAGCTTGGAATCCCGGAACACTGAAGCTTTCTTT. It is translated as CASSLESRNTEAFF.

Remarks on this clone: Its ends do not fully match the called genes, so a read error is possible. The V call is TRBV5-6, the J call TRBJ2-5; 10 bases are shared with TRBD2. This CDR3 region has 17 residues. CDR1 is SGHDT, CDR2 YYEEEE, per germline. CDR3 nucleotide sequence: TGTGCCAGCAGCTTGTGGCTAGCGGGAGATTTTGGGGAGACCCAGCACTTC. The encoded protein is CASSLWLAGDFGETQHF.

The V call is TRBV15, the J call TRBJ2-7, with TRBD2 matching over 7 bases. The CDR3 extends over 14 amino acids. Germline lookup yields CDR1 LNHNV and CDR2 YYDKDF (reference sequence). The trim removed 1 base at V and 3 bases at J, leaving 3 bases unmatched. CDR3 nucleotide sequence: TGTGCCACCAGCAGAGGGGGGGGAAGCTACGAGCAGTACTTC. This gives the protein CATSRGGGSYEQYF.

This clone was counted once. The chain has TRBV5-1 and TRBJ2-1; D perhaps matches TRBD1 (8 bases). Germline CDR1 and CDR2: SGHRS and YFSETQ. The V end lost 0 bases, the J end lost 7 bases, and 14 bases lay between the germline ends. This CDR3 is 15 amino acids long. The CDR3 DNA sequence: TGCGCCAGCAGCTTGGTACAGGGGGAGGGGAATGAGCAGTTCTTC. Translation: CASSLVQGEGNEQFF.

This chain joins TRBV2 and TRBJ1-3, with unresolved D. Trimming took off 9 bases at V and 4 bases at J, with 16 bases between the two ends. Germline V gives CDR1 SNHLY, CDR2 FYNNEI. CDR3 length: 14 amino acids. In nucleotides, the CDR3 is TGTGCCAGGGTGGCCCGGGGTGCGGGAAACACCATATATTTT. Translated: CARVARGAGNTIYF.

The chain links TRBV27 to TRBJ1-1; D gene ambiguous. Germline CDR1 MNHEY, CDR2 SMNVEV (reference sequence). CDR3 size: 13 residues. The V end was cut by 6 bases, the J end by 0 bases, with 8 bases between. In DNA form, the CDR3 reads TGTGCCAGCAGCTACACTATGAACACTGAAGCTTTCTTT. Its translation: CASSYTMNTEAFF.

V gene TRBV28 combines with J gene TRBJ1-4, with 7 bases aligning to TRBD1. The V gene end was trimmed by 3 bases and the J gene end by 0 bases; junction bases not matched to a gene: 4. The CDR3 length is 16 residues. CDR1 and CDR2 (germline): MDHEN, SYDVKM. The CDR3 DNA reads TGTGCCAGCAGTTTCTGGACAGGAGCAACTAATGAAAAACTGTTTTTT. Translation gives CASSFWTGATNEKLFF.

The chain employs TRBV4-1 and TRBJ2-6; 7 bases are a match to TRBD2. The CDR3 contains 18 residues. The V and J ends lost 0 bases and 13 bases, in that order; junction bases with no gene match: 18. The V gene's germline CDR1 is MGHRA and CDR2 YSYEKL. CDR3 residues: CASSQDRTSGGPFGVLTF. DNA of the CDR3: TGCGCCAGCAGCCAAGATCGGACGTCGGGGGGTCCTTTTGGGGTCCTGACTTTC.

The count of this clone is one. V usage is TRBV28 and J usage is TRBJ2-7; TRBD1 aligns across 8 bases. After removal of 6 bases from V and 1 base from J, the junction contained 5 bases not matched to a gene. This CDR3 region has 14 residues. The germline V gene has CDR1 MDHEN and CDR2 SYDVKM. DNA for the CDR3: TGTGCCAGCAGCCGCTACAGGGGGTCCTACGAGCAGTACTTC. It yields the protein CASSRYRGSYEQYF.

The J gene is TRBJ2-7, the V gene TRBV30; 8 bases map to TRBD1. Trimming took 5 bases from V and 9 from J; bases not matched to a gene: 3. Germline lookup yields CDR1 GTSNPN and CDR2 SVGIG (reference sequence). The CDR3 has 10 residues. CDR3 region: CAWGTGVQYF. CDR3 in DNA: TGTGCCTGGGGGACAGGCGTGCAGTACTTC.

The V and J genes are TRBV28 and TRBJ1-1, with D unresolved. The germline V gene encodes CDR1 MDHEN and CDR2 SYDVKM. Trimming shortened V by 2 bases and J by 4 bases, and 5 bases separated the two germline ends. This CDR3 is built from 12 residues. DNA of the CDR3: TGTGCCAGCAGTTTAGTGCGCACTGAAGCTTTCTTT. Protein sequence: CASSLVRTEAFF. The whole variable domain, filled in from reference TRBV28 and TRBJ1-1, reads DVKVTQSSRYLVKRTGEKVFLECVQDMDHENMFWYRQDPGLGLRLIYFSYDVKMKEKGDIPEGYSVSREKKERFSLILESASTNQTSMYLCASSLVRTEAFFGQGTRLTVV.